This is a list of T cell receptor beta chains from one sample in a study of T cells in narcolepsy. Measured with immunoSEQ multiplex PCR; TCRdb has only the in-frame clones, and not every one. This table has fewer than 35,000 clones, more than 75% appearing once. Sequencing was performed on CD45RA- memory CD4+ T cells from PBMCs. These receptors were collected from a human donor with narcolepsy. Both conserved end residues are part of each CDR3. The order of the fields is clone size, D gene, J gene, V gene, CDR3 DNA, CDR3 protein. The D gene is left open where the match is weak. The size of a clone is reported for some rows only, either as once, few or many, or as a class for expanded clones.

>.|TRBD1|TRBJ1-6|TRBV5-1
TGCGCCAGCAGCTTGGGACAGGGGAGGAATTCACCCCTCCACTTT
CASSLGQGRNSPLHF
>.|.|TRBJ2-6|TRBV19
TGTGCCAGTAGTCCCGTTTCAGGGTCTGGGGCCAACGTCCTGACTTTC
CASSPVSGSGANVLTF
>.|.|TRBJ1-2|TRBV5-1
TGCGCCAGCAGCTTGTTTTCAACCGGGACCGCTAACTATGGCTACACCTTC
CASSLFSTGTANYGYTF
>.|TRBD2|TRBJ2-7|TRBV11-2
TGTGCCAGCAGCCTGCCGGGACTAGCTGAGCAGTACTTC
CASSLPGLAEQYF
>few|.|TRBJ2-5|TRBV9
TGTGCCAGCAGCGTAGACTGGGCCCAAGAGACCCAGTACTTC
CASSVDWAQETQYF
>.|.|TRBJ2-1|TRBV6-5
TGTGCCAGCAGTGCACAAGGGGCTTTCTTCAATGAGCAGTTCTTC
CASSAQGAFFNEQFF
>once|.|TRBJ2-1|TRBV14
TGTGCCAGCAGCCCCTTAGACTATTCCTACAATGAGCAGTTCTTC
CASSPLDYSYNEQFF
>.|.|TRBJ2-7|TRBV4-1
TGCGCCAGCAGCGCGGGACCCCCCCTTTACGAGCAGTACTTC
CASSAGPPLYEQYF
>.|TRBD2|TRBJ2-1|TRBV6-1
TGTGCCAGCAGTGTTACTAGCGGGAGCTACAATGAGCAGTTCTTC
CASSVTSGSYNEQFF
>.|.|TRBJ2-5|TRBV5-1
TGCGCCAGCAGCTTGACGGACGGCCAAGAGACCCAGTACTTC
CASSLTDGQETQYF
>.|.|TRBJ2-5|TRBV4-2
TGTGCCAGCAGCCAAGATGGCAGGGGAGAGACCCAGTACTTC
CASSQDGRGETQYF
>.|TRBD1|TRBJ1-6|TRBV9
TGTGCCAGCAGCGTGTCCGGGACAGAGAATTCACCCCTCCACTTT
CASSVSGTENSPLHF
>.|.|TRBJ2-7|TRBV6-5
TGTGCCAGCAGCTTCACGCGGGACTCCTACGAGCAGTACTTC
CASSFTRDSYEQYF
>.|.|TRBJ1-1|TRBV7-8
TGTGCCAGCAGCTTAGCTTCTCGCAGGGAGGGCCTGAACACTGAAGCTTTCTTT
CASSLASRREGLNTEAFF
>.|TRBD1|TRBJ2-7|TRBV2
TGTGCCGCAAAGGTGGGGACAGATACATACGAGCAGTACTTC
CAAKVGTDTYEQYF
>.|TRBD1|TRBJ1-1|TRBV14
TGTGCCAGCAGCCAGGACAGGGGGCTTGCTGAAGCTTTCTTT
CASSQDRGLAEAFF
>.|TRBD2|TRBJ2-5|TRBV5-4
TGTGCCAGCGGATCGGGGGGGCAAGAGACCCAGTACTTC
CASGSGGQETQYF